Listed here are 12 T cell receptor beta chains from one sample, sequenced in a study of CD8 T cells in ankylosing spondylitis. TCRdb re-called the 5' RACE reads through MiXCR, storing one row per CDR3 protein. Of some 270,000 distinct CDR3 sequences in the sample, about 18% were seen once. Sequences were obtained from blood, either unsorted or a sorted T cell fraction (not recorded which). The receptor source for this set is a male donor with ankylosing spondylitis or in good health (not recorded which).

In its sample, this clonotype was seen a few times. This chain links TRBV28 with TRBJ1-2, with D perhaps matching TRBD1 (6 bases). CDR3 size: 15 residues. The germline V and J ends were trimmed by 5 bases and 6 bases, with 19 bases remaining between them. Germline-derived CDR1 and CDR2 are MDHEN and SYDVKM. In nucleotides, the CDR3 is TGTGCCAGCAGTGAGGCACAGGGCCTAGGAGATGGCTACACCTTC. Residues: CASSEAQGLGDGYTF.

In its sample, this clonotype was seen a few times. The V call is TRBV12-3 or TRBV12-4, the J call TRBJ2-7; 7 positions agree with TRBD1. The J segment lost 1 base and the V segment lost 4 bases, leaving 4 bases of the junction unmatched. The length of the CDR3 is 14 residues. CDR3 loop: CASSWDSGSYEQYF. CDR3 in DNA: TGTGCCAGCAGTTGGGACAGCGGATCCTACGAGCAGTACTTC.

This clonotype was seen more than once but under ten times. The CDR3 DNA reads as TGTGCCAGCAGTTTCGGACTAGCGGGAGTTCGAGATACGCAGTATTTT. This gives the protein CASSFGLAGVRDTQYF. This chain connects TRBV6-5 to TRBJ2-3; TRBD2 matches at 13 bases. CDR1 is MNHEY, CDR2 SVGAGI, per germline. The V gene end was trimmed by 4 bases and the J gene end by 5 bases; junction bases not matched to a gene: 6. This CDR3 spans 16 amino acids.

The V call is TRBV7-8, the J call TRBJ2-7, with unresolved D. The CDR3 totals 13 residues. Germline assignment: CDR1 SGHVS and CDR2 FQNEAQ. Trimming cost V 5 bases and J 4 bases, with 12 bases left between them. This CDR3 is CASSPVVGYEQYF. Written as DNA, the CDR3 is TGTGCCAGCAGCCCCGTTGTTGGATACGAGCAGTACTTC.

This clonotype was counted only a few times. The chain uses TRBV20-1 and TRBJ2-1; TRBD2 agrees at 10 bases. This CDR3 comprises 15 residues. The germline V gene encodes CDR1 DFQATT and CDR2 SNEGSKA (reference sequence). After removal of 5 bases from V and 5 bases from J, the junction contained 9 bases not matched to a gene. The CDR3 DNA reads as TGCAGTGCTGGCTCCGGGACTAGCGCGAACAATGAGCAGTTCTTC. Translated, it gives CSAGSGTSANNEQFF.

This clonotype has a count of ten or more. The chain has TRBV5-6 and TRBJ2-3; TRBD2 matches 8 bases. With 4 bases clipped from V and 3 bases from J, the junction kept 4 bases outside the gene matches. CDR3 length equals 14 residues. The germline CDR1 and CDR2 sequences are SGHDT and YYEEEE. The CDR3 region has the DNA TGTGCCAGCAGCGAAGCGGGAGTAACAGATACGCAGTATTTT. Translation gives CASSEAGVTDTQYF.

This rearrangement joins TRBV4-3 to TRBJ2-1; D perhaps matches TRBD2 (6 bases). CDR3 length equals 15 residues. The V end was cut by 0 bases, the J end by 7 bases, with 13 bases between. The germline V gene has CDR1 LGHNA and CDR2 YSLEER. The CDR3 loop reads CASSQEEGSWNEQFF. CDR3 sequence (DNA): TGCGCCAGCAGCCAAGAGGAGGGTAGCTGGAATGAGCAGTTCTTC.

A few counts support this clonotype. The chain employs TRBV29-1 and TRBJ2-1; 10 positions agree with TRBD2. The V gene's germline CDR1 is SQVTM and CDR2 ANQGSEA. V lost 1 base and J lost 7; bases outside the gene matches: 4. This CDR3 has 14 residues. CDR3 nucleotide sequence: TGCAGCGTTGAAGCTAGCGGGAGCCAGAATGAGCAGTTCTTC. The encoded protein is CSVEASGSQNEQFF.

The chain carries TRBV11-2 and TRBJ2-7; D might be TRBD2 (7 bases). Between the trimmed V and J ends, which lost 1 base and 4 bases, there was a span of 17 bases. From germline, CDR1 is SGHAT and CDR2 FQNNGV. The length of the CDR3 is 16 residues. CDR3 region: CASSLAGRGFPYEQYF. CDR3 DNA sequence: TGTGCCAGCAGCTTAGCAGGGAGGGGGTTCCCTTACGAGCAGTACTTC.

The chain couples TRBV6-5 to TRBJ2-7; TRBD1 matches 9 bases. V dropped 0 bases and J dropped 2; count of bases not matched to a gene: 2. This CDR3 spans 15 amino acids. Germline CDR1 MNHEY, CDR2 SVGAGI. The CDR3 DNA sequence: TGTGCCAGCAGTTACTCGACAGGGGGAACCTACGAGCAGTACTTC. It yields the protein CASSYSTGGTYEQYF.

This CDR3 is CASSYSGQGGHEQYF. In DNA form, the CDR3 reads TGTGCCAGCAGTTACTCGGGACAGGGGGGCCACGAGCAGTACTTC. The chain links TRBV6-5 to TRBJ2-7, with 11 bases that match TRBD1. The CDR3 is 15 residues long. Germline CDR1 reads MNHEY; CDR2 reads SVGAGI. The ends lost 0 bases at V and 5 bases at J; junction bases unmatched: 3.

This clonotype was counted a few times. V gene TRBV10-3 combines with J gene TRBJ2-7, with D possibly matching TRBD1 (6 bases). The CDR3 extends over 15 amino acids. The V end lost 2 bases, the J end lost 0 bases, and 11 bases lay between the germline ends. The V gene's germline CDR1 is ENHRY and CDR2 SYGVKD. CDR3 sequence: CAISENRASSYEQYF. The CDR3 bases are TGTGCCATCAGTGAGAACAGGGCGAGCTCCTACGAGCAGTACTTC.